These 25 T cell receptor beta chains share one sample of origin, sequenced in a study of Ad26.COV2.S vaccination and SARS-CoV-2 variants (dated by TCRdb to the early 2020s). Libraries were made using the immunoSEQ multiplex PCR assay. The clones in this table, taken by TCRdb from immuneACCESS, are in-frame only. Not every clone is retained; where verified, under half of the shortfall comes from an unresolved V gene, and the cause of the rest is unknown. The sample records under 400,000 clones, about nine tenths of which are singletons. Around 3.7% of the sample is held by the ten biggest clonotypes. The intended sense of this specimen's treatment or condition label: some 19 received Ad26.COV2.S at low or high dose, single or two shots; 5 received placebo; per-sample allocation not given. For vaccine and placebo recipients, repertoires were sequenced using samples collected on day 63 after the first injection.

Specimen: peripheral blood, collected in a trial of Ad26.COV2.S vaccine versus placebo. The receptors derive from a person aged 18-65 years who received the Ad26.COV2.S COVID-19 vaccine or a placebo.

This clone appeared a few times. The genes are TRBV27 and TRBJ1-1; D is uncertain. The V gene's germline CDR1 is MNHEY and CDR2 SMNVEV (reference sequence). CDR3 length: 14 amino acids. V shed 3 bases and J shed 2 bases, with 10 bases lying between them. DNA of the CDR3: TGTGCCAGCAGTTTCGGGAGTAAAAACACTGAAGCTTTCTTT. It translates to CASSFGSKNTEAFF.

V and J are TRBV6-6 and TRBJ1-2, with 7 bases that match TRBD1. Germline-derived CDR1 and CDR2 are MNHNY and SVGAGI (reference sequence). V trimming: 6 bases; J trimming: 4 bases; junction bases outside the gene matches: 8. This CDR3 is 14 amino acids long. CDR3 protein: CASRPGTARYGYTF. For the CDR3, the DNA is TGTGCCAGCAGGCCCGGGACAGCCCGCTATGGCTACACCTTC.

The J gene is TRBJ1-5, the V gene TRBV12-3 or TRBV12-4; possibly TRBD1 for D (6 bases). V was trimmed by 4 bases and J by 7 bases, leaving 11 bases between them. The CDR3 is 13 amino acids. The CDR3 loop is CASSSRGEQPQHF. The DNA of the CDR3 is TGTGCCAGCAGTTCAAGGGGGGAGCAGCCCCAGCATTTT.

The chain couples TRBV18 to TRBJ2-5; 13 positions match TRBD2. This CDR3 has 16 residues. Germline CDR1 and CDR2: KGHSH and LQKENI. V trimming: 3 bases; J trimming: 5 bases; junction bases outside the gene matches: 6. The CDR3: CASSPKTSGGRETQYF. In nucleotides, the CDR3 is TGTGCCAGCTCACCGAAGACTAGCGGGGGGCGTGAGACCCAGTACTTC.

A single count supports this clone. The chain carries TRBV4-2 and TRBJ2-1, with 10 bases matching TRBD2. The CDR3 is made up of 15 amino acids. V lost 0 bases and J lost 7; bases outside the gene matches: 3. Germline lookup yields CDR1 LGHNA and CDR2 YNFKEQ. The CDR3 region has the DNA TGTGCCAGCAGCCAAGAAGCGGGGGGGGCAAATGAGCAGTTCTTC. Amino acid sequence: CASSQEAGGANEQFF.

The gene calls are TRBV20-1 and TRBJ2-7; perhaps TRBD1 as D (6 bases). V lost 3 bases and J lost 4, with 13 bases in between. Germline CDR1 DFQATT, CDR2 SNEGSKA (reference sequence). The CDR3 covers 13 residues. The CDR3 region is CSASRDIGYEQYF. CDR3 nucleotides: TGCAGTGCTAGTAGGGACATAGGTTACGAGCAGTACTTC.

The V gene is TRBV4-3, the J gene TRBJ2-2; tentatively, D is TRBD2 (6 bases). Germline loops: CDR1 LGHNA, CDR2 YSLEER. There are 19 residues in the CDR3. Trimming left V 5 bases short and J 3 bases short, with 25 bases between. The CDR3 DNA is TGCGCCAGCAGCACAAAAGGCCCGGCGACACGGAGGGACACCGGGGAGCTGTTTTTT. Amino acid sequence: CASSTKGPATRRDTGELFF.

The chain is built from TRBV9 and TRBJ1-4; weak D call: TRBD1 (5 bases). Germline assignment: CDR1 SGDLS and CDR2 YYNGEE. V was cut by 8 bases and J by 4 bases, with 9 bases left in between. This CDR3 is built from 12 residues. CDR3 sequence: CASQGNNEKLFF. The CDR3 DNA is TGTGCCAGTCAGGGCAATAATGAAAAACTGTTTTTT.

This rearrangement joins TRBV7-9 to TRBJ2-7; D might be TRBD2 (6 bases). Trimming pared 8 bases from V and 2 bases from J, leaving 13 bases between. The germline CDR1 and CDR2 sequences are SEHNR and FQNEAQ (reference sequence). This CDR3 has 13 residues. CDR3 DNA sequence: TGTGCCAGCGGACTACGGGGGACCTACGAGCAGTACTTC. It specifies CASGLRGTYEQYF.

This clone was counted only a few times. The V call is TRBV5-6, the J call TRBJ1-2; D remains unclear. The CDR3 has 13 amino acids. Germline CDR1 is SGHDT and CDR2 is YYEEEE. V lost 1 base and J 3 bases, leaving 7 bases between the germline ends. CDR3 coding DNA: TGTGCCAGCAGCTTGCCGGGCGACTATGGCTACACCTTC. Protein product: CASSLPGDYGYTF.

The genes are TRBV2 and TRBJ1-2; D is possibly TRBD1 (6 bases). This CDR3 region has 12 residues. Trimming shortened V by 5 bases and J by 7 bases, and 11 bases separated the two germline ends. Per the germline V gene, CDR1 is SNHLY and CDR2 is FYNNEI. The DNA for the CDR3 is TGTGCCAGCAGTCTGGAAGGGGGTGGCTACACCTTC. It specifies CASSLEGGGYTF.

V usage is TRBV6-5 and J usage is TRBJ1-5; D gene unclear. V was trimmed by 6 bases and J by 2 bases, leaving 14 bases between them. Germline V gene sequence: CDR1 MNHEY, CDR2 SVGAGI. The CDR3 runs 15 residues. CDR3 region: CASRLPAVGNQPQHF. The CDR3 bases are TGTGCCAGCAGGCTCCCCGCTGTGGGCAATCAGCCCCAGCATTTT.

The chain employs TRBV2 and TRBJ1-5, with TRBD1 matching 9 bases. This CDR3 has 17 amino acids. In germline, CDR1 is SNHLY, CDR2 FYNNEI. V gave up 2 bases and J gave up 7 bases; unmatched junction bases: 12. CDR3 sequence: CASSEYESQGAWQPQHF. CDR3 sequence (DNA): TGTGCCAGCAGTGAATACGAATCACAGGGGGCTTGGCAGCCCCAGCATTTT.

V is TRBV10-2 and J is TRBJ2-7, with 9 positions matching TRBD2. CDR3 size: 13 residues. The ends lost 6 bases at V and 2 bases at J; junction bases unmatched: 2. CDR1 and CDR2 (germline): WSHSY, SAAADI. The CDR3 DNA reads TGCGCCAGCAGGACTAGCGGAACCTACGAGCAGTACTTC. This sequence encodes CASRTSGTYEQYF.

The table lists this clone with a few counts. The V and J genes are TRBV25-1 and TRBJ1-6; D not certain. Trimming took off 7 bases at V and 8 bases at J, with 9 bases between the two ends. Germline V gives CDR1 MGHDK, CDR2 SYGVNS. The CDR3 is 12 amino acids. The CDR3 loop is CASTEGHSPLHF. The CDR3 nucleotides are TGTGCCAGCACCGAAGGACATTCACCCCTCCACTTT.

This clone was detected once. CDR3 in amino acids: CASSRGQGYSPLHF. The CDR3, as DNA: TGTGCCAGCAGTCGTGGACAGGGTTATTCACCCCTCCACTTT. The rearrangement joins TRBV7-9 to TRBJ1-6, with TRBD1 identical over 8 bases. There are 14 residues in the CDR3. The germline V gene has CDR1 SEHNR and CDR2 FQNEAQ (reference sequence). Trimming at V came to 6 bases and at J to 8 bases, leaving 6 bases not matched to a gene.

In DNA, the CDR3 is TGTGCCAGTAGTATTGTCTCTGATTACAATGAGCAGTTCTTC. Amino acid sequence: CASSIVSDYNEQFF. This chain links TRBV19 with TRBJ2-1; no reliable D call. V was clipped by 3 bases and J by 4 bases, with 10 bases between them. CDR1 LNHDA and CDR2 SQIVND come from the germline V gene (reference sequence). This CDR3 region has 14 residues.

V gene TRBV5-1 combines with J gene TRBJ2-7; possibly TRBD1 for D (5 bases). The germline V gene encodes CDR1 SGHRS and CDR2 YFSETQ. Between the trimmed V and J ends, which lost 0 bases and 2 bases, there was a span of 9 bases. The CDR3 is 14 residues long. The CDR3 DNA sequence: TGCGCCAGCAGCTTGGGCAGGGTCGCCTACGAGCAGTACTTC. Translated, it gives CASSLGRVAYEQYF. Together with reference TRBV5-1 and TRBJ2-7, the CDR3 gives the full variable domain: KAGVTQTPRYLIKTRGQQVTLSCSPISGHRSVSWYQQTPGQGLQFLFEYFSETQRNKGNFPGRFSGRQFSNSRSEMNVSTLELGDSALYLCASSLGRVAYEQYFGPGTRLTVT.

J is TRBJ2-6 and V is TRBV6-5; D remains ambiguous. CDR1 is MNHEY, CDR2 SVGAGI, per germline. V was trimmed by 2 bases and J by 0 bases, leaving 5 bases between them. The CDR3 has 15 amino acids. The CDR3: CASSYSNSGANVLTF. CDR3 DNA: TGTGCCAGCAGTTACAGCAACTCTGGGGCCAACGTCCTGACTTTC.

The rearrangement links TRBV6-2 or TRBV6-3 to TRBJ1-2; weak D call: TRBD1 (6 bases). This CDR3 spans 15 amino acids. CDR1 and CDR2 (germline): MNHEY, SVGEGT. Trimming removed 5 bases at V and 4 bases at J, with 17 bases between. CDR3 coding DNA: TGTGCCAGCAGTCCGTCGGTACAGGGTATCTATGGCTACACCTTC. This translates into CASSPSVQGIYGYTF.

V is TRBV19 and J is TRBJ1-2; 8 bases agree with TRBD1. Germline V lookup: CDR1 LNHDA, CDR2 SQIVND (reference sequence). V lost 4 bases to trimming and J lost 3 bases; unmatched junction nucleotides: 4. This CDR3 region has 14 residues. In DNA, the CDR3 is TGTGCCAGTAGTACAACAGGGGGGTACTATGGCTACACCTTC. Protein product: CASSTTGGYYGYTF.

J is TRBJ1-6 and V is TRBV6-5, with a possible D match to TRBD1 (6 bases). Germline V gene lookup returns CDR1 MNHEY and CDR2 SVGAGI. The V end lost 5 bases, the J end lost 7 bases, and 12 bases lay between the germline ends. The CDR3 is 14 amino acids. Written as DNA, the CDR3 is TGTGCCAGCAGTCTAGGGGGATTAAATTCACCCCTCCACTTT. This sequence encodes CASSLGGLNSPLHF.

Concerning this clone itself: Other DNA sequences within the sample encode an identical CDR3. This rearrangement joins TRBV5-4 to TRBJ2-2; D ambiguous. The V end lost 4 bases, the J end lost 5 bases, and 6 bases lay between the germline ends. The germline CDR1 and CDR2 sequences are SGHNT and YYREEE (reference sequence). The CDR3 runs to 12 residues. The CDR3 sequence: CASSLETGELFF. The CDR3 nucleotides are TGTGCCAGCAGCCTTGAGACCGGGGAGCTGTTTTTT.

This clone appeared once. The chain uses TRBV6-2 or TRBV6-3 and TRBJ1-1; D is undetermined. The CDR3 spans 13 residues. CDR1 MNHEY and CDR2 SVGEGT come from the germline V gene. Trimming removed 0 bases from V and 4 bases from J, with 6 bases in between. CDR3 DNA: TGTGCCAGCAGTTACTCGGGTCCCACTGAAGCTTTCTTT. Its protein product is CASSYSGPTEAFF.

The CDR3 spells CASSQSSGGRTDTQYF. Here the CDR3 DNA reads TGCGCCAGCAGCCAATCGAGCGGGGGGCGCACAGATACGCAGTATTTT. V gene TRBV4-1 combines with J gene TRBJ2-3, with TRBD2 matching 9 bases. The CDR3 length is 16 residues. Germline V CDR1 and CDR2: MGHRA, YSYEKL. V lost 2 bases, J lost 1 base, and 4 bases stayed unmatched.